This T cell receptor (beta chain) was captured by sequencing in a study of tumour-infiltrating T cells in Burkitt lymphoma. Study as a whole: All epidemiological Burkitt lymphoma subtypes were represented in the cohort. Productive clonality predicted overall and progression-free survival.

Using immunoSEQ multiplex PCR, the repertoire was profiled, and TCRdb retains in-frame clones only, with some absent. The repertoire holds thousands of clones, with 14% as singletons. V was shortened by 3 bases and J by 6 bases, with 12 bases between the two germline ends. Germline lookup yields CDR1 SGDLS and CDR2 YYNGEE. The CDR3 loop spans 13 amino acids. The sequence was obtained from a human donor with Burkitt lymphoma. The V and J genes are TRBV9 and TRBJ1-1, with D perhaps TRBD1 (5 bases). Sequenced input: tumor tissue. This CDR3 reads CASSAGQTAEAFF. The CDR3 bases are TGTGCCAGCAGCGCTGGACAAACCGCTGAAGCTTTCTTT.